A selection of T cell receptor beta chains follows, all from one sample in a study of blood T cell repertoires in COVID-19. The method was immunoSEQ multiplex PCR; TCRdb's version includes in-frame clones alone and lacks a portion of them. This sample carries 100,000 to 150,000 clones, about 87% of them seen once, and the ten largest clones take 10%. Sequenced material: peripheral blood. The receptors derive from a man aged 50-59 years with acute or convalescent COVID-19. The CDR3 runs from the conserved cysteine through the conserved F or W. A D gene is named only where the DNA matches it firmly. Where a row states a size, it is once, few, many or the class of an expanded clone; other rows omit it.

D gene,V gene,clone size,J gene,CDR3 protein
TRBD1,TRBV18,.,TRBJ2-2,CANAGTGPTGELFF
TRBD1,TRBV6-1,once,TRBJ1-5,CASSERPGGQPQHF
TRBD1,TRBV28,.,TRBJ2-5,CASSLQQGTQETQYF
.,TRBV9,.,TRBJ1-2,CASSGRTDYGYTF
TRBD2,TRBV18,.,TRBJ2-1,CASSPPGGSSYNEQFF
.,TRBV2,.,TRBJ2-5,CASNQYGVQETQYF
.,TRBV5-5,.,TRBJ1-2,CASSLAPENYGYTF
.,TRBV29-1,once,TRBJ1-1,CSAAEAGEAFF
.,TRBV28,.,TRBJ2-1,CASSLSRTDVHEQFF
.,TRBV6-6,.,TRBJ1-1,CASSRSSWNTEAFF
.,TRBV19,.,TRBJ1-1,CASARGGKGTEAFF
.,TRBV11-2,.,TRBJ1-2,CASSPSPGYGYTF
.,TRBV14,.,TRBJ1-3,CASSLGHGGLGNTIYF
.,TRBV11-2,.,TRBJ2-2,CASSLLFTGTGELFF
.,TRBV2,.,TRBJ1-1,CASSVPGGAMNTEAFF
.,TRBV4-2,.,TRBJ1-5,CASSQEAGDQPQHF
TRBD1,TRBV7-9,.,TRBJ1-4,CASSSRTGSFEKLFF
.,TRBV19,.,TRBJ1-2,CASSREDYGYTF
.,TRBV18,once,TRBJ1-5,CASSPVVGSRSNQPQHF
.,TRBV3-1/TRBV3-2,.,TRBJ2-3,CASSQTSDTQYF
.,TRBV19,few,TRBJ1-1,CASSILQGRGTEAFF
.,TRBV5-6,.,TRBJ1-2,CASSLQGIYGYTF
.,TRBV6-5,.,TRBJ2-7,CASSYYGGPRNEQYF
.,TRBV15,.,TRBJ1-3,CATSRFSGEGNTIYF
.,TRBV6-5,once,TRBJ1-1,CASRPRGSNTEAFF
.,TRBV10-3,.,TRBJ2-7,CATLGELSYEQYF
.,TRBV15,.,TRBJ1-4,CATSGPWGATNEKLFF
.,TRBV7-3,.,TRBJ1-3,CASSSGGTIYF
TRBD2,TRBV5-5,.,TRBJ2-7,CASRPTSGTSYEQYF
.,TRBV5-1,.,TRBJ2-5,CASSPTVETQYF
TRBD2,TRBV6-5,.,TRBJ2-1,CASIQLAGANEQFF
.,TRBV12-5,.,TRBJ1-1,CASGLGPMNTEAFF
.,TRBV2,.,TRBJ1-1,CASSVDSGGTEAFF
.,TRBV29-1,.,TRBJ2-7,CSVEASGNYEQYF
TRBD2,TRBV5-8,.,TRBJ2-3,CASSSPGLVADTQYF
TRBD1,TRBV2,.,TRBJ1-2,CASSEERGQADGYTF
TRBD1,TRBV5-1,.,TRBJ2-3,CASSSRQGPQYF
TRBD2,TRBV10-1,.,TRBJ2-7,CASRRPGLVAYEQYF
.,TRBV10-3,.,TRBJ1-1,CAISESHAALVGEAFF
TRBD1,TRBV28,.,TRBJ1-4,CASVGDSHEKLFF
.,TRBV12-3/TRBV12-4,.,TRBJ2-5,CASRPSAGTQYF
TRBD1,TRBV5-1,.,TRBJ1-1,CASSRGQPNTEAFF
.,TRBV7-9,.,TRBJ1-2,CASSLERGGYTF
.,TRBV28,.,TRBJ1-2,CASSSVPQSYGYTF
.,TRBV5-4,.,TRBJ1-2,CASRLAGAYGYTF
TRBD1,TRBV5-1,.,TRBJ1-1,CASGTGENTEAFF
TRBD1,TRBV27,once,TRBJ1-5,CASSSGTGAPNQPQHF
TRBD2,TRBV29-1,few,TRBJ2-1,CSALAGGSGIEQFF
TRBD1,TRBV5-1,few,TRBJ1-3,CASMSTGTGNTIYF